These T cell receptor beta chains were read from a single sample in a study of shared clonotypes between healthy human individuals. Repertoires were generated with immunoSEQ multiplex PCR, while TCRdb's copy carries only in-frame clones and drops some. The sample has millions of clones; over 90% are singletons. The specimen was naive CD4+ T cells from PBMCs. These receptor sequences come from a man aged 18 to 30 in good health. Some clones in this sample may be carry-over from other donors' samples. CDR3s include the opening cysteine and the closing phenylalanine or tryptophan. D genes are given only for firm matches. Clone size appears in some rows only: once, few, many, or a class for an expanded clone.

d_gene	abundance	v_gene	j_gene	CDR3nt	CDR3aa
NA	NA	TRBV2	TRBJ2-2	TGTGCCAGCAGTCAGGAGGCTGGACGAGCCGGGGAGCTGTTTTTT	CASSQEAGRAGELFF
NA	NA	TRBV5-1	TRBJ2-5	TGCGCCAGCAGCCCGAACGGTGAGACCCAGTACTTC	CASSPNGETQYF
TRBD1	NA	TRBV18	TRBJ1-5	TGTGCCAGCTCACCACTCTCAGGACAGGGTCAGCCCCAGCATTTT	CASSPLSGQGQPQHF
NA	NA	TRBV7-3	TRBJ2-5	TGTGCCAGCAGTTCACCCGGACAAGGGGAGACCCAGTACTTC	CASSSPGQGETQYF
NA	NA	TRBV9	TRBJ2-7	TGTGCCAGCAGCGTAAGCAGGGACACCTACGAGCAGTACTTC	CASSVSRDTYEQYF
NA	NA	TRBV7-9	TRBJ1-2	TGTGCCAGCAGCTCCATTGCGACAGGCTGGATTGGCTACACCTTC	CASSSIATGWIGYTF
NA	NA	TRBV7-6	TRBJ2-1	TGTGCCAGCAGCTTAGTTGCGGATGAGCAGTTCTTC	CASSLVADEQFF
NA	once	TRBV29-1	TRBJ2-1	TGCAGCGTTGAAAGAGGTTCGGCAGGGCTTTACAATGAGCAGTTCTTC	CSVERGSAGLYNEQFF
NA	NA	TRBV19	TRBJ1-2	TGTGCCAGTAGTTCGGATTCCGCGGCTGGCTACACCTTC	CASSSDSAAGYTF
NA	NA	TRBV28	TRBJ2-7	TGTGCCAGCAGTTTTTGGACAGTTGGCGCGGAGCAGTACTTC	CASSFWTVGAEQYF
TRBD2	NA	TRBV7-9	TRBJ2-7	TGTGCCAGCTCTAGCGGGAGAACCTATGCTCCCCCGGAGCAGTACTTC	CASSSGRTYAPPEQYF
NA	NA	TRBV5-1	TRBJ2-2	TGCGCCAGCAGCCCGGAGCTAGGCGGCGGGGAGCTGTTTTTT	CASSPELGGGELFF
TRBD1	NA	TRBV19	TRBJ2-5	TGTGCCAGTAGTATTGGGGCAGGGGGTCAAGAGACCCAGTACTTC	CASSIGAGGQETQYF